These 3 T cell receptor beta chains came from one sample sequenced in a study of blood T cell repertoires in COVID-19. The protocol was immunoSEQ multiplex PCR, while the TCRdb copy is restricted to in-frame clones and leaves out a portion. The data show about 210,000 clones, less than 90% seen once. The sequenced material came from peripheral blood. The receptors shown here come from a man aged 40-49 years with acute or convalescent COVID-19.

The CDR3 loop is CASSIGQGSLAADEQFF. CDR3 in DNA: TGTGCCAGCAGCATCGGACAGGGGTCGCTAGCCGCGGATGAGCAGTTCTTC. The chain has TRBV11-3 and TRBJ2-1; 9 bases line up with TRBD1. There are 17 residues in the CDR3. V shed 5 bases, J shed 8 bases, and the junction held 16 bases outside the gene matches. Germline V CDR1 and CDR2: SGHNT, YENEEA.

This clone was observed once. This sequence joins TRBV7-2 and TRBJ2-2; tentatively, D is TRBD1 (6 bases). The germline V and J ends were trimmed by 0 bases and 0 bases, with 14 bases remaining between them. The CDR3 consists of 18 residues. Germline V gives CDR1 SGHTA, CDR2 FQGNSA. CDR3 DNA sequence: TGTGCCAGCAGCTTAGCGGCTGGTGGGACACCGAACACCGGGGAGCTGTTTTTT. The encoded protein is CASSLAAGGTPNTGELFF.

This chain connects TRBV7-9 to TRBJ2-1, with 11 bases fitting TRBD2. Germline lookup yields CDR1 SEHNR and CDR2 FQNEAQ (reference sequence). The CDR3 is made up of 15 amino acids. Trimming at V came to 1 base and at J to 5 bases, leaving 1 base not matched to a gene. CDR3 protein: CASSLVGLADNEQFF. CDR3 sequence (DNA): TGTGCCAGCAGCTTAGTGGGACTAGCGGACAATGAGCAGTTCTTC.